The entry below gives a single T cell receptor (beta chain) sequence along with its context. Its antigen is undetermined. Germline lookup yields CDR1 GTSNPN and CDR2 SVGIG (reference sequence). The CDR3 is 13 amino acids. Trimming cost V 0 bases and J 3 bases, with 8 bases left between them. The data belong to a study of T cell responses to AZD1222 COVID-19 vaccine. The method was immunoSEQ multiplex PCR; TCRdb's version includes in-frame clones alone and lacks a portion of them. The sample consists of around 99,000 clones, about 85% of them appearing once. Overall study findings and caveats: Rises in breadth and depth of Spike-specific TCRs came after two AZD1222 doses.

The source of this sequence is an adult in good health. This rearrangement joins TRBV30 to TRBJ1-2, with D possibly matching TRBD1 (5 bases). Sequencing used peripheral blood, obtained on day 0 of AZD1222 vaccination. The CDR3 DNA follows: TGTGCCTGGAGTGTAGGGGCCGACTATGGCTACACCTTC. This encodes CAWSVGADYGYTF.